This entry concerns a single T cell receptor (beta chain). As yet, its antigen is unknown. The data originate from a study of CD8+CD57+ T cells in acquired aplastic anemia. Study outcomes and limitations: Patients and controls had in common approximately 30 CD8+ CDR3 sequences.

CDR1 and CDR2 from the germline V gene are SEHNR and FQNEAQ (reference sequence). The V and J ends lost 5 bases and 2 bases respectively, with 12 bases between them. The CDR3 runs 14 residues. The template used for profiling TCR beta VDJ and CDR3 was genomic DNA. TCRdb ran MiXCR on the reads and lists one entry per CDR3 protein. The sample holds fewer than 250,000 distinct CDR3 sequences, less than 70% seen once. The J gene is TRBJ2-5, the V gene TRBV7-9; D uncertain. The sample taken for sequencing was sorted CD4+, CD8+, or CD8+CD57+ T cells (not recorded which) from PBMCs. The sequence was obtained from a human donor in good health, serving as a control. The CDR3 region has the DNA TGTGCCAGCAGCCTCGGGTGGGAACAAGAGACCCAGTACTTC. This gives the protein CASSLGWEQETQYF.